The TCR beta chain under discussion was sequenced for a study of technical replicates of blood from a handful of donors. Clones were read by immunoSEQ multiplex PCR, and TCRdb kept only the in-frame ones, dropping some. This sample has tens of thousands of clones; nearly 95% occur once, and the top ten carry less than 0.3%. Germline V lookup: CDR1 ENHRY, CDR2 SYGVKD. The CDR3 spans 15 residues. Between the trimmed V and J ends, which lost 6 bases and 1 base, there was a span of 15 bases. This chain uses TRBV10-3 with TRBJ2-5, with a tentative D call TRBD1 (5 bases). This clonotype originated in a human donor in good health. The sequencing input was T cells isolated from PBMCs. For the CDR3, the DNA is TGTGCCATCAGAAGAATTCAGGGTCTCCAAGAGACCCAGTACTTC. Its translation is CAIRRIQGLQETQYF.